What follows are 27 T cell receptor beta chains derived from one specimen sequenced in a study of cytomegalovirus exposure and HLA in healthy donors. PCR involved 60 Vbeta and 13 Jbeta primers. Libraries were prepared by immunoSEQ multiplex PCR; TCRdb keeps only in-frame clonotypes and omits some of them. The sample carries 160,000 or so clones, around 78% recorded once. Specimen: PBMCs. These TCRs come from a woman in her thirties or forties in good health and CMV-seronegative.

The V and J genes are TRBV6-5 and TRBJ2-7, with 12 bases fitting TRBD2. The CDR3 spans 15 residues. Per germline, CDR1 MNHEY and CDR2 SVGAGI. The V and J ends lost 5 bases and 3 bases, in that order; junction bases with no gene match: 5. CDR3 nucleotide sequence: TGTGCCAGCAGTAAAGGACTAGCGGGGTTCTACGAGCAGTACTTC. Translating it yields CASSKGLAGFYEQYF.

V gene TRBV4-1 combines with J gene TRBJ2-7, with 15 bases fitting TRBD2. Germline V gives CDR1 MGHRA, CDR2 YSYEKL. CDR3 length: 18 amino acids. J gave up 5 bases and V 0 bases, and 8 bases lay outside the gene matches. Written as DNA, the CDR3 is TGCGCCAGCAGCCAAGAGGCGGGACTAGCGGGAGGCGGAAACGAGCAGTACTTC. Translation: CASSQEAGLAGGGNEQYF.

V usage is TRBV9 and J usage is TRBJ2-3; 11 bases agree with TRBD2. The germline V gene has CDR1 SGDLS and CDR2 YYNGEE. With 4 bases clipped from V and 3 bases from J, the junction kept 4 bases outside the gene matches. This CDR3 contains 15 residues. The CDR3 protein is CASSLSGRATDTQYF. The CDR3 DNA follows: TGTGCCAGCAGCCTTAGCGGGAGGGCAACAGATACGCAGTATTTT.

This rearrangement joins TRBV11-1 to TRBJ2-7, with 7 bases lining up with TRBD1. V gave up 5 bases and J gave up 2 bases; unmatched junction bases: 12. Germline CDR1 is SGHAT and CDR2 is FQDESV (reference sequence). CDR3 length: 16 residues. The chain's CDR3 is CASSHLEGAFAYEQYF. As DNA, the CDR3 is TGTGCCAGCAGCCACCTTGAGGGGGCGTTCGCCTACGAGCAGTACTTC.

V and J are TRBV9 and TRBJ2-2, with a tentative D call TRBD1 (6 bases). The CDR3 extends over 16 amino acids. Germline CDR1 reads SGDLS; CDR2 reads YYNGEE. Trimming took off 0 bases at V and 1 base at J, with 10 bases between the two ends. CDR3 DNA sequence: TGTGCCAGCAGCGTAGCGGGGACAAGGAACACCGGGGAGCTGTTTTTT. Amino acids: CASSVAGTRNTGELFF.

The chain has TRBV19 and TRBJ2-1, with a possible D match to TRBD1 (5 bases). V was pared by 3 bases and J by 6 bases, with 15 bases between. Germline CDR1 and CDR2: LNHDA and SQIVND (reference sequence). CDR3 size: 15 residues. As DNA, the CDR3 is TGTGCCAGTAGTATTCAGGGCAGGGCCTCCAATGAGCAGTTCTTC. Translated: CASSIQGRASNEQFF.

This clone came up a few times. The chain joins TRBV29-1 to TRBJ2-2, with D maybe TRBD1 (6 bases). The CDR3 is made up of 14 amino acids. Germline CDR1 SQVTM, CDR2 ANQGSEA. V was clipped by 6 bases and J by 3 bases, with 14 bases between them. CDR3 residues: CSVGNRADTGELFF. CDR3 nucleotide sequence: TGCAGCGTGGGAAACAGGGCCGACACCGGGGAGCTGTTTTTT.

The chain joins TRBV28 to TRBJ1-1; a possible D gene is TRBD1 (5 bases). CDR3 length: 12 residues. Trimming left V 4 bases short and J 9 bases short, with 12 bases between. Germline V CDR1 and CDR2: MDHEN, SYDVKM. The CDR3: CASSSRGGKAFF. The CDR3 DNA sequence: TGTGCCAGCAGTTCCCGGGGGGGAAAAGCTTTCTTT.

This clone was picked up a small number of times. This sequence joins TRBV6-1 and TRBJ1-1, with D unresolved. Trimming stripped 8 bases from V and 1 base from J, with 11 bases between. The V gene's germline CDR1 is MNHNS and CDR2 SASEGT. CDR3 length: 13 residues. For the CDR3, the DNA is TGTGCCAGCCACCACCGGGAGAACACTGAAGCTTTCTTT. Translated, it gives CASHHRENTEAFF.

This chain joins TRBV19 and TRBJ2-1, with TRBD2 identical over 8 bases. V gave up 0 bases and J gave up 10 bases; unmatched junction bases: 14. This CDR3 spans 17 amino acids. The germline gives CDR1 LNHDA, CDR2 SQIVND (reference sequence). CDR3 sequence (DNA): TGTGCCAGTAGTATAGATCGTGGCGGGACTAGAGCTTGGGAGCAGTTCTTC. Protein sequence: CASSIDRGGTRAWEQFF.

The chain is built from TRBV19 and TRBJ1-2; D perhaps matches TRBD1 (5 bases). Germline CDR1 LNHDA, CDR2 SQIVND (reference sequence). The CDR3 is 14 amino acids. The ends were cut back, 2 bases at V and 8 bases at J, with 15 bases in the middle. CDR3 sequence (DNA): TGTGCCAGTAGTATATCCGGGGGTGAAGGCGGCTACACCTTC. Protein product: CASSISGGEGGYTF.

This clone has a handful of counts. V gene TRBV5-3 combines with J gene TRBJ1-5; no definite D call. TRBV5-3 is given ORF status, its function remaining uncertain. The CDR3 consists of 13 residues. Trimming cost V 1 base and J 4 bases, with 6 bases left between them. The DNA of the CDR3 is TGTGCCAGAAGCTTGTCCAAAAATCAGCCCCAGCATTTT. Residues: CARSLSKNQPQHF.

The chain uses TRBV19 and TRBJ2-3, with a possible D match to TRBD2 (6 bases). The length of the CDR3 is 14 residues. V was clipped by 6 bases and J by 0 bases, with 10 bases between them. Looked up from germline, CDR1 is LNHDA and CDR2 is SQIVND (reference sequence). The CDR3 sequence is CASRSSVSTDTQYF. CDR3 nucleotide sequence: TGTGCCAGTAGGTCTAGCGTAAGCACAGATACGCAGTATTTT. Based on the CDR3 plus reference TRBV19 and TRBJ2-3, the full variable domain is DGGITQSPKYLFRKEGQNVTLSCEQNLNHDAMYWYRQDPGQGLRLIYYSQIVNDFQKGDIAEGYSVSREKKESFPLTVTSAQKNPTAFYLCASRSSVSTDTQYFGPGTRLTVL.

The chain uses TRBV5-1 and TRBJ1-5; 10 bases are a match to TRBD1. V lost 4 bases and J lost 5; bases outside the gene matches: 6. CDR3 length: 15 amino acids. Per the germline V gene, CDR1 is SGHRS and CDR2 is YFSETQ. CDR3 protein: CASSPTGTGDQPQHF. CDR3 nucleotide sequence: TGCGCCAGCAGCCCGACCGGGACAGGGGATCAGCCCCAGCATTTT.

The rearrangement uses TRBV6-1 and TRBJ2-5; tentatively, D is TRBD2 (5 bases). CDR1 and CDR2 from the germline V gene are MNHNS and SASEGT. V was pared by 2 bases and J by 7 bases, with 11 bases between. The CDR3 has 13 amino acids. CDR3 nucleotides: TGTGCCAGCAGTGAATCAAGCGAGGGGACCCAGTACTTC. Translating gives CASSESSEGTQYF.

The sample holds a few counts of this clone. J is TRBJ1-4 and V is TRBV28; the D is unclear. Trimming left V 5 bases short and J 4 bases short, with 11 bases between. Looked up from germline, CDR1 is MDHEN and CDR2 is SYDVKM. There are 14 residues in the CDR3. In DNA, the CDR3 is TGTGCCAGCAGTACCCCGGAGGGTAATGAAAAACTGTTTTTT. It yields the protein CASSTPEGNEKLFF.

The chain employs TRBV18 and TRBJ2-5; 12 positions agree with TRBD2. The CDR3 loop spans 16 amino acids. Looked up from germline, CDR1 is KGHSH and CDR2 is LQKENI. V was clipped by 6 bases and J by 2 bases; unmatched bases: 7. The CDR3 DNA reads TGTGCCAGCTCCCCATCTCTAGCGGGAGGGCAAGAGACCCAGTACTTC. Protein product: CASSPSLAGGQETQYF.

The chain joins TRBV6-1 to TRBJ2-7, with 7 bases aligning to TRBD1. CDR1 is MNHNS, CDR2 SASEGT, per germline. Trimming took 7 bases from V and 6 from J; bases not matched to a gene: 12. The CDR3 sequence is 14 residues long. CDR3 sequence reads: CASTPGLQGSEQYF. The CDR3 DNA follows: TGTGCCAGCACCCCAGGGCTACAGGGGTCCGAGCAGTACTTC.

V is TRBV7-9 and J is TRBJ2-7; 7 bases fit TRBD1. This CDR3 region has 16 residues. CDR1 and CDR2 from the germline V gene are SEHNR and FQNEAQ (reference sequence). The junction had 8 bases not matched to a gene; V was cut back by 0 bases and J by 3 bases. CDR3 in DNA: TGTGCCAGCAGCTTAGCGGGGACCCCAGGGGGCTACGAGCAGTACTTC. Its translation is CASSLAGTPGGYEQYF.

This clone occurred a few times. The chain recombines TRBV2 with TRBJ1-2, with TRBD1 as a possible D gene (5 bases). The V gene's germline CDR1 is SNHLY and CDR2 FYNNEI. Trimming removed 3 bases from V and 4 bases from J, with 9 bases in between. The CDR3 sequence is 13 residues long. CDR3 in amino acids: CASSEGQSYGYTF. The DNA for the CDR3 is TGTGCCAGCAGTGAGGGGCAAAGCTATGGCTACACCTTC.

The chain uses TRBV28 and TRBJ1-4, with a tentative D call TRBD1 (6 bases). Germline V gene sequence: CDR1 MDHEN, CDR2 SYDVKM. Trimming cost V 6 bases and J 7 bases, with 15 bases left between them. This CDR3 spans 14 amino acids. The chain's CDR3 is CASRSGGGGEKLFF. The CDR3 DNA reads as TGTGCCAGCAGGTCGGGGGGCGGCGGTGAAAAACTGTTTTTT.

The V call is TRBV5-1, the J call TRBJ2-7; no firm D call. This CDR3 has 16 residues. V was shortened by 1 base and J by 2 bases, with 16 bases between the two germline ends. CDR1 and CDR2 (germline): SGHRS, YFSETQ. The chain's CDR3 is CASSLSSALSPYEQYF. The CDR3 bases are TGCGCCAGCAGCTTGTCGAGCGCCTTATCCCCCTACGAGCAGTACTTC.

V is TRBV4-1 and J is TRBJ2-5; 10 nucleotides line up with TRBD2. The germline V gene encodes CDR1 MGHRA and CDR2 YSYEKL. Trimming took 1 base from V and 4 from J; bases not matched to a gene: 18. This CDR3 is built from 20 residues. This CDR3 reads CASSQAQGLASRRGVETQYF. Written as DNA, the CDR3 is TGCGCCAGCAGCCAAGCCCAGGGACTAGCGAGCAGGAGGGGGGTAGAGACCCAGTACTTC.

V and J are TRBV9 and TRBJ1-3; D unclear. In germline, CDR1 is SGDLS, CDR2 YYNGEE. This CDR3 has 15 amino acids. V lost 0 bases and J lost 3, with 10 bases in between. CDR3 in amino acids: CASSVEEGGGNTIYF. CDR3 bases: TGTGCCAGCAGCGTAGAGGAGGGCGGTGGAAACACCATATATTTT.

The rearrangement joins TRBV6-6 to TRBJ1-2; the D gene is possibly TRBD1 (5 bases). The length of the CDR3 is 14 residues. Germline CDR1 and CDR2: MNHNY and SVGAGI (reference sequence). Trimming took off 4 bases at V and 5 bases at J, with 14 bases between the two ends. CDR3 coding DNA: TGTGCCAGCAGTTGGCCCGGGGCGGGGTATGGCTACACCTTC. Its translation is CASSWPGAGYGYTF.

In DNA form, the CDR3 reads TGTGCGGCAGGGCTCTCGTTCTCCTACGAGCAGTACTTC. Translating gives CAAGLSFSYEQYF. The chain recombines TRBV30 with TRBJ2-7, with D possibly matching TRBD1 (5 bases). Germline assignment: CDR1 GTSNPN and CDR2 SVGIG (reference sequence). This CDR3 has 13 residues.

This clone was recorded a few times. In DNA form, the CDR3 reads TGTGCCAGCACTCTCGCCTTAGCGGGAGACTACAATGAGCAGTTCTTC. Protein sequence: CASTLALAGDYNEQFF. This chain joins TRBV4-2 and TRBJ2-1, with 9 bases lining up with TRBD2. Germline CDR1 and CDR2: LGHNA and YNFKEQ. V lost 7 bases to trimming and J lost 3 bases; unmatched junction nucleotides: 10. The CDR3 spans 16 residues.